One and the same sample provided the 21 T cell receptor beta chains below, sequenced in a study of control samples from healthy donors and cancer patients. Here immunoSEQ multiplex PCR was the method, and the copy in TCRdb shows in-frame clones only, minus some. The data hold about 190,000 clones, with about 90% observed a single time. Sample: blood. The source is a man in his thirties or forties in good health.

This chain links TRBV2 with TRBJ2-1, with 7 bases lining up with TRBD2. This CDR3 has 16 amino acids. Germline V gene sequence: CDR1 SNHLY, CDR2 FYNNEI. V shed 6 bases, J shed 7 bases, and the junction held 15 bases outside the gene matches. DNA for the CDR3: TGTGCCAGCAGGAGGCGTTCAGGGAGGGCTGAGAATGAGCAGTTCTTC. Translation gives CASRRRSGRAENEQFF.

J is TRBJ1-4 and V is TRBV2; TRBD1 matches 9 bases. CDR3 length: 16 amino acids. V was clipped by 4 bases and J by 3 bases; unmatched bases: 6. CDR1 is SNHLY and CDR2 is FYNNEI in the germline V gene. The CDR3 nucleotides are TGTGCCAGCAGTGCCGACAGGGGGGTAGCTAATGAAAAACTGTTTTTT. This sequence encodes CASSADRGVANEKLFF.

J is TRBJ2-1 and V is TRBV4-2; D gene ambiguous. The CDR3 covers 14 residues. V was trimmed by 0 bases and J by 6 bases, leaving 9 bases between them. The germline V gene has CDR1 LGHNA and CDR2 YNFKEQ. As DNA, the CDR3 is TGTGCCAGCAGCCAAGATCGAACTACCAATGAGCAGTTCTTC. Protein sequence: CASSQDRTTNEQFF.

The rearrangement joins TRBV5-6 to TRBJ2-3; 7 nucleotides line up with TRBD2. V lost 4 bases to trimming and J lost 6 bases; unmatched junction nucleotides: 2. The germline CDR1 and CDR2 sequences are SGHDT and YYEEEE. CDR3 length equals 12 residues. CDR3 bases: TGTGCCAGCAGCCTCGGGGGGGATACGCAGTATTTT. Amino acids: CASSLGGDTQYF.

This chain uses TRBV27 with TRBJ1-4; D may be TRBD1 (5 bases). Trimming cost V 2 bases and J 8 bases, with 12 bases left between them. Germline values: CDR1 MNHEY, CDR2 SMNVEV (reference sequence). This CDR3 is built from 14 residues. CDR3: CASSLARYREKLFF. The CDR3 DNA follows: TGTGCCAGCAGTTTAGCCCGATACAGGGAAAAACTGTTTTTT. Supplemented by reference TRBV27 and TRBJ1-4, the full variable domain reads EAQVTQNPRYLITVTGKKLTVTCSQNMNHEYMSWYRQDPGLGLRQIYYSMNVEVTDKGDVPEGYKVSRKEKRNFPLILESPSPNQTSLYFCASSLARYREKLFFGSGTQLSVL.

The rearrangement uses TRBV7-9 and TRBJ1-1; 9 nucleotides agree with TRBD1. V lost 5 bases, J lost 5 bases, and 9 bases stayed unmatched. Germline CDR1 and CDR2: SEHNR and FQNEAQ (reference sequence). This CDR3 has 15 amino acids. The CDR3 sequence is CASSNRQGVGTEAFF. In DNA, the CDR3 is TGTGCCAGCAGCAACCGACAGGGGGTCGGGACTGAAGCTTTCTTT.

There are many counts of this clone. This CDR3 reads CASIPVGTGPYEQYF. The CDR3 DNA sequence: TGTGCCAGCATCCCGGTGGGGACAGGGCCTTACGAGCAGTACTTC. The chain carries TRBV7-9 and TRBJ2-7, with TRBD1 identical over 9 bases. The germline V gene has CDR1 SEHNR and CDR2 FQNEAQ (reference sequence). The CDR3 loop spans 15 amino acids. V gave up 7 bases and J gave up 4 bases; unmatched junction bases: 11. The entire variable domain, with the rest obtained from reference TRBV7-9 and TRBJ2-7, is as follows: DTGVSQNPRHKITKRGQNVTFRCDPISEHNRLYWYRQTLGQGPEFLTYFQNEAQLEKSRLLSDRFSAERPKGSFSTLEIQRTEQGDSAMYLCASIPVGTGPYEQYFGPGTRLTVT.

This sequence joins TRBV5-1 and TRBJ1-1, with D possibly matching TRBD1 (6 bases). V lost 2 bases and J lost 5, with 19 bases in between. CDR1 and CDR2 from the germline V gene are SGHRS and YFSETQ. The CDR3 runs to 16 residues. The CDR3 DNA follows: TGCGCCAGCAGCTTCCGGGGCCCGGGGGGCCAGACTGAAGCTTTCTTT. Residues: CASSFRGPGGQTEAFF.

This rearrangement joins TRBV6-6 to TRBJ1-3; no clear D. Germline CDR1 MNHNY, CDR2 SVGAGI (reference sequence). Trimming pared 0 bases from V and 11 bases from J, leaving 14 bases between. The length of the CDR3 is 14 residues. In DNA, the CDR3 is TGTGCCAGCAGTTACTCGGGAAAGGAAAGCGCCATATATTTT. Its translation is CASSYSGKESAIYF.

This chain connects TRBV18 to TRBJ2-3; D gene uncertain. The germline V gene has CDR1 KGHSH and CDR2 LQKENI. The V and J ends lost 3 bases and 6 bases respectively, with 7 bases between them. The CDR3 is 12 residues long. As DNA, the CDR3 is TGTGCCAGCTCACCGGGTCGGGATACGCAGTATTTT. Its translation: CASSPGRDTQYF.

This clone was observed a single time. The J gene is TRBJ2-5, the V gene TRBV7-9; D is undetermined. CDR3 size: 12 residues. Germline V lookup: CDR1 SEHNR, CDR2 FQNEAQ (reference sequence). Deletions cut 5 bases from V and 5 bases from J, with 9 bases between. CDR3 sequence reads: CASSNSRETQYF. Written as DNA, the CDR3 is TGTGCCAGCAGCAATTCTCGGGAGACCCAGTACTTC.

The chain links TRBV30 to TRBJ2-1, with a possible D match to TRBD1 (5 bases). The length of the CDR3 is 14 residues. The V end lost 7 bases, the J end lost 1 base, and 14 bases lay between the germline ends. The V gene's germline CDR1 is GTSNPN and CDR2 SVGIG (reference sequence). CDR3 sequence: CASEGVASYNEQFF. In nucleotides, the CDR3 is TGTGCCTCCGAAGGGGTAGCTTCCTACAATGAGCAGTTCTTC.

The CDR3 is CASSQERGRNTEAFF. The CDR3 nucleotides read TGTGCCAGCAGCCAAGAAAGAGGGAGGAACACTGAAGCTTTCTTT. V and J are TRBV3-1 (or the pseudogene TRBV3-2) and TRBJ1-1; D remains ambiguous. Trimming removed 0 bases from V and 1 base from J, with 9 bases in between. This CDR3 region has 15 residues. Germline V gene lookup returns CDR1 LGHDT and CDR2 YNNKEL (reference sequence).

CDR3 sequence reads: CASRQQTGGYTF. The DNA of the CDR3 is TGTGCCAGCAGACAGCAAACAGGGGGCTACACCTTC. The genes are TRBV27 and TRBJ1-2; D possibly corresponds to TRBD1 (6 bases). V was cut by 6 bases and J by 8 bases, with 13 bases left in between. This CDR3 region has 12 residues. Germline V gives CDR1 MNHEY, CDR2 SMNVEV (reference sequence).

The genes are TRBV7-9 and TRBJ1-1, with a weak D call TRBD1 (5 bases). CDR1 and CDR2 (germline): SEHNR, FQNEAQ (reference sequence). V shed 4 bases and J shed 1 base, with 10 bases lying between them. CDR3 length equals 14 residues. CDR3 DNA: TGTGCCAGCAGCTCCGGGGGGAAGAACACTGAAGCTTTCTTT. This codes for CASSSGGKNTEAFF.

The rearrangement uses TRBV6-5 and TRBJ1-2; weak D call: TRBD1 (5 bases). Between the trimmed V and J ends, which lost 2 bases and 7 bases, there was a span of 17 bases. Germline V gene lookup returns CDR1 MNHEY and CDR2 SVGAGI. The CDR3 spans 15 residues. This CDR3 is CASSYGTVTTGGYTF. The CDR3 region has the DNA TGTGCCAGCAGTTACGGGACGGTGACGACGGGTGGCTACACCTTC.

This sequence joins TRBV18 and TRBJ2-5; tentative D call: TRBD2 (5 bases). The CDR3 is 13 amino acids. CDR1 and CDR2 from the germline V gene are KGHSH and LQKENI. Trimming removed 1 base from V and 4 bases from J, with 7 bases in between. CDR3 sequence reads: CASSPRGVETQYF. CDR3 sequence (DNA): TGTGCCAGCTCACCACGGGGAGTAGAGACCCAGTACTTC.

The chain couples TRBV4-1 to TRBJ1-5; D is undetermined. Trimming shortened V by 4 bases and J by 1 base, and 17 bases separated the two germline ends. CDR1 is MGHRA, CDR2 YSYEKL, per germline. This CDR3 has 17 residues. The CDR3: CASSRSGGGISNQPQHF. The CDR3 nucleotides read TGCGCCAGCAGCCGGTCTGGTGGCGGAATAAGCAATCAGCCCCAGCATTTT.

This chain uses TRBV6-4 with TRBJ1-2; the D is unclear. Germline V gene data show CDR1 as MRHNA and CDR2 as SNTAGT. Trimming left V 0 bases short and J 2 bases short, with 10 bases between. The length of the CDR3 is 15 residues. CDR3 DNA: TGTGCCAGCAGTGACTCCCAGGAGGCGAACTATGGCTACACCTTC. It yields the protein CASSDSQEANYGYTF.

The rearrangement links TRBV19 to TRBJ2-1; tentative D call: TRBD1 (6 bases). Germline CDR1 LNHDA, CDR2 SQIVND (reference sequence). This CDR3 region has 17 residues. V lost 4 bases, J lost 7 bases, and 23 bases lay in between. The CDR3 nucleotides are TGTGCCAGTAGTACCCGGAGGAATAGGGGGATTGGGAATGAGCAGTTCTTC. The encoded protein is CASSTRRNRGIGNEQFF.

The J gene is TRBJ2-1, the V gene TRBV5-8, with 8 bases that match TRBD2. The CDR3 consists of 16 residues. CDR1 and CDR2 (germline): SGHTS, YDEGEE. V lost 4 bases, J lost 5 bases, and 11 bases stayed unmatched. CDR3 coding DNA: TGTGCCAGCAGCGTCCAGCGGGGGTACTTTAACAATGAGCAGTTCTTC. Its translation is CASSVQRGYFNNEQFF. Filled out from reference TRBV5-8 and TRBJ2-1, the complete variable domain reads EAGVTQSPTHLIKTRGQQATLRCSPISGHTSVYWYQQALGLGLQFLLWYDEGEERNRGNFPPRFSGRQFPNYSSELNVNALELEDSALYLCASSVQRGYFNNEQFFGPGTRLTVL.